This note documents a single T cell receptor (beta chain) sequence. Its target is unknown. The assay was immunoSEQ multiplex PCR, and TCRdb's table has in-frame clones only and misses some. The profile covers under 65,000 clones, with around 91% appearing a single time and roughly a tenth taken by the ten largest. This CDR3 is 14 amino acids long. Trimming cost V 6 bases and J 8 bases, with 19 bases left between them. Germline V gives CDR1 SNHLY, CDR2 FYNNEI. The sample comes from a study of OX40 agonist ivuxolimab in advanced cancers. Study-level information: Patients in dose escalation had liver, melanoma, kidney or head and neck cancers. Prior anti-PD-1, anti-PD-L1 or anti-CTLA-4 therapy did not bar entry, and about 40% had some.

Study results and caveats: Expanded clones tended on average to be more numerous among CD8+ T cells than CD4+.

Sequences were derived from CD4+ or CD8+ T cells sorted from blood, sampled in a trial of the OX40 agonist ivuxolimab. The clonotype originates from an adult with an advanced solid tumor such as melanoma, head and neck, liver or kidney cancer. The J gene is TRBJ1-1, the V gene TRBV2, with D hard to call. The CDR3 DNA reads TGTGCCAGCAGCCCTCTTAAAGCGGCCGACGAAGCTTTCTTT. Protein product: CASSPLKAADEAFF.